This T cell receptor beta chain was sequenced during a study of T cells in Graves' hyperthyroidism and ophthalmopathy. Overall study results and limits: Model predictions of ophthalmopathy came a median approximately 6.8 months before onset.

The CDR3 length is 20 residues. Losses at the gene ends were 0 bases for V and 2 bases for J; bases not matched to a gene: 14. In germline, CDR1 is SGHRS, CDR2 YFSETQ. This clonotype was observed at least ten times. Its matching antigen is unknown. From RNA transcripts, TCR beta CDR3 regions were amplified. A set of HTBI primers served as the primers for a first-round RT-PCR of the TCR CDR3. TCRdb reanalysed the multiplex PCR reads using MiXCR and keeps one entry per CDR3 protein. This table has a few hundred thousand distinct CDR3 sequences, 15% to 17% appearing once. The rearrangement joins TRBV5-1 to TRBJ2-1, with 10 positions matching TRBD2. The sequenced material came from blood. This clonotype originated in a woman aged 25 to 39 with Graves' hyperthyroidism. CDR3 region: CASSLELAGIERPTYNEQFF. The CDR3 DNA follows: TGCGCCAGCAGCTTGGAACTAGCGGGAATCGAGCGCCCGACCTACAATGAGCAGTTCTTC.